This passage covers 27 T cell receptor beta chains from one sample sequenced in a study of T cells in Graves' hyperthyroidism and ophthalmopathy. Amplification yielded TCR beta CDR3 regions, with RNA transcripts as the source. HTBI primers were employed in a first-round RT-PCR of the TCR CDR3. Each CDR3 protein gets one entry after TCRdb re-called the multiplex PCR reads with MiXCR. Counted here are around 500,000 distinct CDR3 sequences, about 22% occurring once; the ten biggest clones make up approximately 49%. The sequencing input was blood. These receptors were obtained from a woman in her sixties or seventies with Graves' ophthalmopathy.

The rearrangement uses TRBV6-5 and TRBJ1-1; no clear D gene. This CDR3 spans 13 amino acids. Germline V gene data show CDR1 as MNHEY and CDR2 as SVGAGI. V shed 7 bases and J shed 1 base, with 10 bases lying between them. CDR3 DNA: TGTGCCAGCAAGTTAAAACAGAACACTGAAGCTTTCTTT. Translating gives CASKLKQNTEAFF.

Many counts were recorded for this clonotype. In DNA form, the CDR3 reads TGTGCCAGCAGCCTCACCGGGACAGGGGGCCACGAGCAGTACTTC. Its translation: CASSLTGTGGHEQYF. The V and J genes are TRBV3-1 and TRBJ2-7, with 12 bases lining up with TRBD1. The trim removed 4 bases at V and 5 bases at J, leaving 6 bases unmatched. The CDR3 has 15 residues. The V gene's germline CDR1 is LGHDT and CDR2 YNNKEL (reference sequence).

This clonotype was picked up many times. V is TRBV18 and J is TRBJ1-1; no reliable D call. Germline lookup yields CDR1 KGHSH and CDR2 LQKENI. The CDR3 totals 13 residues. Trimming pared 8 bases from V and 1 base from J, leaving 11 bases between. The CDR3 DNA sequence: TGTGCCAGCAGTGGGCAGAAGAACACTGAAGCTTTCTTT. Translated: CASSGQKNTEAFF. The variable domain in full, completed from reference TRBV18 and TRBJ1-1, reads NAGVMQNPRHLVRRRGQEARLRCSPMKGHSHVYWYRQLPEEGLKFMVYLQKENIIDESGMPKERFSAEFPKEGPSILRIQQVVRGDSAAYFCASSGQKNTEAFFGQGTRLTVV.

The CDR3 coding sequence is TGTGCCAGCAGCCGGGGTATCAATGAGCAGTTCTTC. Translation gives CASSRGINEQFF. The V gene is TRBV6-1, the J gene TRBJ2-1; D perhaps matches TRBD2 (5 bases). V lost 6 bases, J lost 6 bases, and 9 bases lay in between. Germline values: CDR1 MNHNS, CDR2 SASEGT. This CDR3 comprises 12 residues.

Only a few counts were recorded for this clonotype. The rearrangement links TRBV6-2 or TRBV6-3 to TRBJ2-6, with no clear D. The length of the CDR3 is 16 residues. From germline, CDR1 is MNHEY and CDR2 SVGEGT. Trimming removed 5 bases from V and 0 bases from J, with 11 bases in between. CDR3 sequence: CASSTSGFSGANVLTF. CDR3 nucleotide sequence: TGTGCCAGCAGTACGTCAGGATTCTCTGGGGCCAACGTCCTGACTTTC.

The sample holds a few counts of this clonotype. The chain carries TRBV6-1 and TRBJ1-3, with a tentative D call TRBD1 (5 bases). Between the trimmed V and J ends, which lost 6 bases and 5 bases, there was a span of 14 bases. The CDR3 is 14 amino acids. Per the germline V gene, CDR1 is MNHNS and CDR2 is SASEGT. This CDR3 is CASRSTGARNTIYF. CDR3 DNA sequence: TGTGCCAGCAGGTCAACAGGCGCGAGAAACACCATATATTTT.

This clonotype was found a few times. CDR3 nucleotide sequence: TGTGCCAGCAGCTTAGGCTTAAGGCAAGCGTACGGGGAGCTGTTTTTT. This translates into CASSLGLRQAYGELFF. This rearrangement joins TRBV11-2 to TRBJ2-2; D not certain. V was clipped by 1 base and J by 7 bases, with 16 bases between them. Germline-derived CDR1 and CDR2 are SGHAT and FQNNGV. This CDR3 has 16 residues.

The table lists this clonotype with a few counts. The chain combines TRBV20-1 with TRBJ2-5; TRBD1 matches at 8 bases. The CDR3 is 15 residues long. V lost 1 base, J lost 0 bases, and 4 bases stayed unmatched. CDR1 and CDR2 (germline): DFQATT, SNEGSKA (reference sequence). Here the CDR3 reads CSARGLQGDQETQYF. The CDR3 DNA reads as TGCAGTGCTAGAGGCCTACAGGGGGACCAAGAGACCCAGTACTTC.

At least ten counts were recorded for this clonotype. This chain connects TRBV20-1 to TRBJ2-7, with 10 nucleotides matching TRBD1. Per the germline V gene, CDR1 is DFQATT and CDR2 is SNEGSKA (reference sequence). This CDR3 comprises 14 residues. J gave up 4 bases and V 3 bases, and 6 bases lay outside the gene matches. The CDR3 DNA follows: TGCAGTGCTAGTCTCGGGACAGGGGCTTACGAGCAGTACTTC. Its protein product is CSASLGTGAYEQYF.

Only a few counts were recorded for this clonotype. The genes are TRBV12-3 or TRBV12-4 and TRBJ2-2; 10 nucleotides align to TRBD2. After removal of 1 base from V and 6 bases from J, the junction contained 5 bases not matched to a gene. This CDR3 comprises 16 residues. The CDR3 DNA sequence: TGTGCCAGCAGTTTAGTAGCTCTAGCGGGAGCCGGGGAGCTGTTTTTT. The encoded protein is CASSLVALAGAGELFF.

This clonotype was counted only a few times. The J gene is TRBJ2-3, the V gene TRBV27; D call uncertain. Germline V gives CDR1 MNHEY, CDR2 SMNVEV (reference sequence). The CDR3 has 15 amino acids. The V end lost 7 bases, the J end lost 6 bases, and 20 bases lay between the germline ends. CDR3 nucleotides: TGTGCCAGCAATCTAGTGGGAAAGTCGTGGGATACGCAGTATTTT. Protein product: CASNLVGKSWDTQYF.

This clonotype came up a few times. The chain uses TRBV19 and TRBJ2-2, with 11 bases fitting TRBD2. CDR3 length: 14 amino acids. Germline V lookup: CDR1 LNHDA, CDR2 SQIVND (reference sequence). V lost 7 bases and J lost 6; bases outside the gene matches: 4. The DNA of the CDR3 is TGTGCCAGTAAGGGACTAGCGGCCCCCGGGGAGCTGTTTTTT. Its protein is CASKGLAAPGELFF.

V usage is TRBV7-2 and J usage is TRBJ1-2; TRBD1 is a possible D gene (6 bases). The germline CDR1 and CDR2 sequences are SGHTA and FQGNSA. The CDR3 runs to 14 residues. V lost 5 bases, J lost 4 bases, and 14 bases lay in between. The CDR3: CASSPQGGSYGYTF. In DNA, the CDR3 is TGTGCCAGCAGCCCACAGGGCGGGAGCTATGGCTACACCTTC. Complete variable domain (other parts from reference TRBV7-2 and TRBJ1-2): GAGVSQSPSNKVTEKGKDVELRCDPISGHTALYWYRQSLGQGLEFLIYFQGNSAPDKSGLPSDRFSAERTGGSVSTLTIQRTQQEDSAVYLCASSPQGGSYGYTFGSGTRLTVV.

This rearrangement joins TRBV24-1 to TRBJ2-7; D assignment may be TRBD1 or TRBD2 (5 bases each). Deletions cut 2 bases from V and 8 bases from J, with 12 bases between. The germline CDR1 and CDR2 sequences are KGHDR and SFDVKD. The CDR3 contains 13 residues. The CDR3 region is CATSDWGSDKQYF. The CDR3, as DNA: TGTGCCACCAGTGATTGGGGGAGCGACAAGCAGTACTTC.

On this clonotype: Mismatch with germline at one junction end may stem from a read error. This CDR3 is CASRASGYEQCF. DNA for the CDR3: TGTGCCAGCAGGGCTAGCGGCTACGAGCAGTGCTTC. The V and J genes are TRBV6-2 or TRBV6-3 and TRBJ2-7; the match to TRBD2 covers 7 bases. The CDR3 runs 12 residues. The germline V gene has CDR1 MNHEY and CDR2 SVGEGT.

This chain uses TRBV4-1 with TRBJ2-7; 9 bases map to TRBD2. The junction had 4 bases not matched to a gene; V was cut back by 3 bases and J by 1 base. This CDR3 contains 15 residues. CDR1 is MGHRA and CDR2 is YSYEKL in the germline V gene. CDR3 sequence reads: CASSQQTSGSYEQYF. The CDR3, as DNA: TGCGCCAGCAGCCAGCAGACTAGCGGATCCTACGAGCAGTACTTC.

In this sample, this clonotype turned up many times. The chain couples TRBV11-2 to TRBJ2-7; 14 bases line up with TRBD2. The CDR3 length is 17 residues. Germline values: CDR1 SGHAT, CDR2 FQNNGV. V gave up 3 bases and J gave up 4 bases; unmatched junction bases: 8. The chain's CDR3 is CASSFLGTSGSEYEQYF. CDR3 coding DNA: TGTGCCAGCAGCTTCCTCGGGACTAGCGGGAGTGAGTACGAGCAGTACTTC.

The sample holds a few counts of this clonotype. The rearrangement links TRBV28 to TRBJ1-5, with D unclear. This CDR3 is built from 13 residues. Germline V gene sequence: CDR1 MDHEN, CDR2 SYDVKM. The V end was cut by 8 bases, the J end by 7 bases, with 15 bases between. The CDR3 sequence is CASPAPRGQPQHF. CDR3 nucleotide sequence: TGTGCCAGCCCAGCTCCGCGGGGACAGCCCCAGCATTTT.

The chain couples TRBV5-6 to TRBJ2-5, with unresolved D. Germline CDR1 is SGHDT and CDR2 is YYEEEE. There are 13 residues in the CDR3. V was shortened by 1 base and J by 4 bases, with 8 bases between the two germline ends. For the CDR3, the DNA is TGTGCCAGCAGCTTGTCGTGGGGAGAGACCCAGTACTTC. This encodes CASSLSWGETQYF.

The chain carries TRBV19 and TRBJ2-5, with D perhaps assigned TRBD1 or TRBD2 (6 bases each). The CDR3 consists of 13 residues. Looked up from germline, CDR1 is LNHDA and CDR2 is SQIVND (reference sequence). V was clipped by 1 base and J by 13 bases, with 16 bases between them. The CDR3 region has the DNA TGTGCCAGTAGTATAGCCGGGGCGGGACATCGGTACTTC. Protein product: CASSIAGAGHRYF.

This clonotype was observed a few times. The rearrangement links TRBV3-1 to TRBJ1-1; 9 nucleotides agree with TRBD1. Germline-derived CDR1 and CDR2 are LGHDT and YNNKEL (reference sequence). The length of the CDR3 is 17 residues. The ends lost 3 bases at V and 0 bases at J; junction bases unmatched: 8. For the CDR3, the DNA is TGTGCCAGCAGCCACGGGACAGGGATACACTTGAACACTGAAGCTTTCTTT. Encoded protein: CASSHGTGIHLNTEAFF.

The DNA of the CDR3 is TGTGCCAGTACGGGCGGGAGGGGAAACATTCAGTACTTC. As protein: CASTGGRGNIQYF. The chain uses TRBV19 and TRBJ2-4, with 9 bases identical to TRBD2. The germline gives CDR1 LNHDA, CDR2 SQIVND (reference sequence). V was pared by 7 bases and J by 6 bases, with 4 bases of the junction left unmatched. The CDR3 loop spans 13 amino acids.

The chain uses TRBV5-1 and TRBJ2-1, with TRBD2 as a possible D gene (5 bases). V shed 1 base and J shed 14 bases, with 19 bases lying between them. CDR1 and CDR2 from the germline V gene are SGHRS and YFSETQ. There are 14 residues in the CDR3. In DNA, the CDR3 is TGCGCCAGCAGCTTGATAGGTGTAGGGAGTAAAAAGTTCTTC. Protein sequence: CASSLIGVGSKKFF. Drawing the rest from reference TRBV5-1 and TRBJ2-1, the complete variable domain is KAGVTQTPRYLIKTRGQQVTLSCSPISGHRSVSWYQQTPGQGLQFLFEYFSETQRNKGNFPGRFSGRQFSNSRSEMNVSTLELGDSALYLCASSLIGVGSKKFFGPGTRLTVL.

This clonotype has only a few counts. The chain recombines TRBV3-1 with TRBJ2-7, with no clear D. The CDR3 covers 16 residues. V lost 0 bases to trimming and J lost 2 bases, with 14 bases between them. Germline V gene data show CDR1 as LGHDT and CDR2 as YNNKEL (reference sequence). CDR3 in amino acids: CASSQEVLSRPYEQYF. In DNA, the CDR3 is TGTGCCAGCAGCCAAGAGGTGCTTTCCCGGCCCTACGAGCAGTACTTC.

The chain recombines TRBV5-6 with TRBJ2-1; D may match TRBD1 or TRBD2 (5 bases each). This CDR3 contains 12 residues. V lost 4 bases and J lost 15, with 17 bases in between. Germline V gene sequence: CDR1 SGHDT, CDR2 YYEEEE. CDR3 loop: CASSRNGALLFF. CDR3 nucleotide sequence: TGTGCCAGCAGCCGTAACGGGGCCCTATTGTTCTTC.

The chain recombines TRBV2 with TRBJ2-1; 9 bases map to TRBD2. J was trimmed by 8 bases and V by 6 bases; bases with no gene match: 11. This CDR3 region has 15 residues. Germline CDR1 SNHLY, CDR2 FYNNEI. CDR3 in amino acids: CASRRGLATGDEQFF. The DNA of the CDR3 is TGTGCCAGCAGAAGGGGACTAGCCACCGGGGATGAGCAGTTCTTC.

This chain connects TRBV6-2 or TRBV6-3 to TRBJ2-1; possibly TRBD2 for D (7 bases). In germline, CDR1 is MNHEY, CDR2 SVGEGT. The CDR3 sequence is 16 residues long. Deletions cut 6 bases from V and 0 bases from J, with 15 bases between. CDR3 sequence reads: CASRGASGNSYNEQFF. The CDR3 bases are TGTGCCAGCAGGGGGGCTAGCGGTAACTCCTACAATGAGCAGTTCTTC.